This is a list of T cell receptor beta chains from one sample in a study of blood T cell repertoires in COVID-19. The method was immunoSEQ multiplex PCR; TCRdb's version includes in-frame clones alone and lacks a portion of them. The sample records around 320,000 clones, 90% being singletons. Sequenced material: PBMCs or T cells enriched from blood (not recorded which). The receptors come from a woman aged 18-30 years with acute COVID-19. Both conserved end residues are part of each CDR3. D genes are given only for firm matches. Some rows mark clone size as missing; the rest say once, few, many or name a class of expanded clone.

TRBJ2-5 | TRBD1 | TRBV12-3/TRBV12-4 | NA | TGTGCCAGCAGTTTAAGGGACAGGGGGACCCAGTACTTC | CASSLRDRGTQYF
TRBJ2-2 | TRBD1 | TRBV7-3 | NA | TGTGCCAGCAGCTCCAGACAGGGGGGCACCGGGGAGCTGTTTTTT | CASSSRQGGTGELFF
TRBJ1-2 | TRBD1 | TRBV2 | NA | TGTGCCAGCAGTGACCAGGGGGTTTTTTTAGAAGGCTACACCTTC | CASSDQGVFLEGYTF
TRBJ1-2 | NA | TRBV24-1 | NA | TGTGCCACCAGTGCCAGGGACTATGGCTACACCTTC | CATSARDYGYTF
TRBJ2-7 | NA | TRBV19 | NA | TGTGCCAGTAGTGTGGCAGAAAGAGGCTACGAGCAGTACTTC | CASSVAERGYEQYF
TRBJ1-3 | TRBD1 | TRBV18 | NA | TGTGCCAGCTCGCTGGACAGGGCCGGAAACACCATATATTTT | CASSLDRAGNTIYF
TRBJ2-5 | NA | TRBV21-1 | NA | TGTGCCAGCAGCAAAGGGGGGACACACCAAGAGACCCAGTACTTC | CASSKGGTHQETQYF
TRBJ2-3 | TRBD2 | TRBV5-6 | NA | TGTGCCAGCAGCGCCGGGACTAGCGGGAAGGCGCAGTATTTT | CASSAGTSGKAQYF
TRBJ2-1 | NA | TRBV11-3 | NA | TGTGCCAGCAGCTTAGAATTTGGCAGGGGCCGGAACAATGAGCAGTTCTTC | CASSLEFGRGRNNEQFF
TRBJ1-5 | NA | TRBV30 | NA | TGTGCCTGGGGGACGGAGCAGCCCCAGCATTTT | CAWGTEQPQHF
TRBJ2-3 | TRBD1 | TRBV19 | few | TGTGCCAGTAGTAAGCGGCAGGGGGCGGGCACAGATACGCAGTATTTT | CASSKRQGAGTDTQYF
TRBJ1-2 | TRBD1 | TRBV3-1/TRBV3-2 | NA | TGTGCCAGCAGCTCACGGGACAGGGGACCGTTTATGATAAGCTACACCTTC | CASSSRDRGPFMISYTF
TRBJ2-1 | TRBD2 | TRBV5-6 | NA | TGTGCCAGCAGCCCCGGACTAGCGCTTTCCTACAATGAGCAGTTCTTC | CASSPGLALSYNEQFF